These 26 T cell receptor beta chains share one sample of origin, sequenced in a study of shared clonotypes between healthy human individuals. Clones were read by immunoSEQ multiplex PCR, and TCRdb kept only the in-frame ones, dropping some. The sample lists 700,000 or so clones, roughly 70% occurring once. Material: memory CD4+ T cells sorted from blood. The subset here: CD45RA-negative fraction. The receptors here all came from a woman in her 30s in good health.

This clone was observed a single time. CDR3 nucleotide sequence: TGCGCCAGCAGCTGGACCCCTGCGGGTCAGGCCTACGAGCAGTACTTC. As protein: CASSWTPAGQAYEQYF. This sequence joins TRBV5-1 and TRBJ2-7, with D possibly matching TRBD2 (5 bases). Germline CDR1 is SGHRS and CDR2 is YFSETQ. The CDR3 covers 16 residues. The V gene lost 3 bases and the J gene lost 2 bases, with 18 bases spanning the gap.

This clone was seen only once. The chain has TRBV4-1 and TRBJ2-5; tentative D call: TRBD2 (6 bases). Germline assignment: CDR1 MGHRA and CDR2 YSYEKL. The length of the CDR3 is 16 residues. V was trimmed by 1 base and J by 5 bases, leaving 17 bases between them. The CDR3 region has the DNA TGCGCCAGCAGCCAAGGAGAAGGAGGGTTTCGGGAGACCCAGTACTTC. Its protein is CASSQGEGGFRETQYF.

This chain links TRBV28 with TRBJ2-7; 7 nucleotides align to TRBD2. The J segment lost 0 bases and the V segment lost 6 bases, leaving 8 bases of the junction unmatched. Germline V lookup: CDR1 MDHEN, CDR2 SYDVKM. The CDR3 contains 15 residues. The CDR3 is CASSLEASGSYEQYF. CDR3 bases: TGTGCCAGCAGCCTCGAAGCTAGCGGCTCCTACGAGCAGTACTTC.

The rearrangement uses TRBV27 and TRBJ2-3, with D perhaps TRBD1 or TRBD2 (5 bases each). Germline CDR1 MNHEY, CDR2 SMNVEV (reference sequence). V was shortened by 7 bases and J by 1 base, with 15 bases between the two germline ends. The CDR3 runs to 15 residues. In nucleotides, the CDR3 is TGTGCCAGCAAAATAAACTGGGGACGCACAGATACGCAGTATTTT. Translation: CASKINWGRTDTQYF.

The chain has TRBV6-1 and TRBJ1-4; D is undetermined. V was shortened by 3 bases and J by 8 bases, with 13 bases between the two germline ends. Germline loops: CDR1 MNHNS, CDR2 SASEGT. CDR3 length: 14 residues. The CDR3 reads CASSERGREEKLFF. The CDR3 DNA reads as TGTGCCAGCAGTGAGCGGGGTAGAGAGGAAAAACTGTTTTTT.

The V and J genes are TRBV11-2 and TRBJ2-1; 8 nucleotides agree with TRBD2. V dropped 1 base and J dropped 7; count of bases not matched to a gene: 3. The V gene's germline CDR1 is SGHAT and CDR2 FQNNGV. CDR3 length equals 14 residues. CDR3 sequence (DNA): TGTGCCAGCAGCTTAGGACTAGCGAAGAATGAGCAGTTCTTC. This codes for CASSLGLAKNEQFF.

For the CDR3, the DNA is TGTGCCAGCAGCCCCGACGGGACGTTCTATGGCTACACCTTC. Amino acid sequence: CASSPDGTFYGYTF. The J gene is TRBJ1-2, the V gene TRBV9, with a possible D match to TRBD1 (5 bases). This CDR3 is 14 amino acids long. Germline V gene data show CDR1 as SGDLS and CDR2 as YYNGEE. Trimming left V 4 bases short and J 4 bases short, with 14 bases between.

J is TRBJ2-7 and V is TRBV10-3; the D is unclear. Germline CDR1 and CDR2: ENHRY and SYGVKD. Trimming left V 6 bases short and J 2 bases short, with 11 bases between. This CDR3 contains 13 residues. The chain's CDR3 is CAIRGGPTYEQYF. CDR3 in DNA: TGTGCCATCAGAGGCGGTCCGACCTACGAGCAGTACTTC.

The chain couples TRBV5-1 to TRBJ1-1, with 10 bases aligning to TRBD1. This CDR3 comprises 14 residues. Losses at the gene ends were 4 bases for V and 5 bases for J; bases not matched to a gene: 5. Germline CDR1 is SGHRS and CDR2 is YFSETQ. CDR3 sequence reads: CASSVTGGRTEAFF. The CDR3 DNA follows: TGCGCCAGCAGCGTGACAGGGGGCAGGACTGAAGCTTTCTTT.

The table lists this clone with a count of one. Other DNA sequences in this specimen translate into the identical CDR3. The chain combines TRBV28 with TRBJ1-5; D might be TRBD1 (6 bases). The CDR3 length is 13 residues. Germline V lookup: CDR1 MDHEN, CDR2 SYDVKM. Between the trimmed V and J ends, which lost 3 bases and 4 bases, there was a span of 7 bases. CDR3 in DNA: TGTGCCAGCAGTTTCCAGGGGAATCAGCCCCAGCATTTT. This encodes CASSFQGNQPQHF. The full variable domain, completed using reference TRBV28 and TRBJ1-5, is DVKVTQSSRYLVKRTGEKVFLECVQDMDHENMFWYRQDPGLGLRLIYFSYDVKMKEKGDIPEGYSVSREKKERFSLILESASTNQTSMYLCASSFQGNQPQHFGDGTRLSIL.

The chain joins TRBV28 to TRBJ2-7, with 14 nucleotides matching TRBD2. The CDR3 spans 17 residues. Per germline, CDR1 MDHEN and CDR2 SYDVKM. Losses at the gene ends were 5 bases for V and 4 bases for J; bases not matched to a gene: 10. The CDR3 bases are TGTGCCAGCAGTGTAAGACTAGCGGGAGGGCCGGGGTACGAGCAGTACTTC. Its protein product is CASSVRLAGGPGYEQYF.

In this sample, this clone turned up many times. This sequence joins TRBV7-8 and TRBJ1-1; D is ambiguous. V lost 3 bases, J lost 7 bases, and 9 bases lay in between. CDR3 length: 12 amino acids. Germline V gene lookup returns CDR1 SGHVS and CDR2 FQNEAQ. CDR3 sequence (DNA): TGTGCCAGCAGCTTTACCTTTCATGAAGCTTTCTTT. Encoded protein: CASSFTFHEAFF.

The rearrangement joins TRBV2 to TRBJ2-1; 7 bases align to TRBD2. Germline assignment: CDR1 SNHLY and CDR2 FYNNEI. The J segment lost 2 bases and the V segment lost 6 bases, leaving 16 bases of the junction unmatched. The CDR3 is made up of 18 amino acids. CDR3 sequence: CASRPLVVRGSTYNEQFF. In DNA form, the CDR3 reads TGTGCCAGCAGGCCCCTCGTAGTTCGCGGGAGTACCTACAATGAGCAGTTCTTC. The full variable domain, in which reference TRBV2 and TRBJ2-1 provide the parts outside the CDR3, is EPEVTQTPSHQVTQMGQEVILRCVPISNHLYFYWYRQILGQKVEFLVSFYNNEISEKSEIFDDQFSVERPDGSNFTLKIRSTKLEDSAMYFCASRPLVVRGSTYNEQFFGPGTRLTVL.

This clone was seen a single time. The rearrangement uses TRBV7-9 and TRBJ2-7; D may be TRBD1 or TRBD2 (6 bases each). Germline lookup yields CDR1 SEHNR and CDR2 FQNEAQ (reference sequence). The length of the CDR3 is 13 residues. V was trimmed by 4 bases and J by 6 bases, leaving 13 bases between them. The CDR3 DNA sequence: TGTGCCAGCAGCTCCCCGGGGGCCGGCGAGCAGTACTTC. Translated: CASSSPGAGEQYF.

This rearrangement joins TRBV25-1 to TRBJ2-7; D gene unclear. V lost 5 bases and J lost 3, with 20 bases in between. From germline, CDR1 is MGHDK and CDR2 SYGVNS. The CDR3 runs 16 residues. The CDR3 is CASSSVGQQDNYEQYF. In nucleotides, the CDR3 is TGTGCCAGCAGTTCCGTCGGGCAGCAAGACAACTACGAGCAGTACTTC.

The V and J genes are TRBV28 and TRBJ2-7; 8 bases line up with TRBD2. V shed 0 bases, J shed 5 bases, and the junction held 9 bases outside the gene matches. Germline V gives CDR1 MDHEN, CDR2 SYDVKM. This CDR3 has 16 amino acids. In DNA form, the CDR3 reads TGTGCCAGCAGTTTATGGGTTGGGAGCGGGAGACACGAGCAGTACTTC. It specifies CASSLWVGSGRHEQYF.

The gene calls are TRBV7-9 and TRBJ2-5; D may match TRBD1 or TRBD2 (5 bases each). CDR3 length equals 15 residues. Per germline, CDR1 SEHNR and CDR2 FQNEAQ (reference sequence). Trimming shortened V by 1 base and J by 5 bases, and 14 bases separated the two germline ends. CDR3 in amino acids: CASSLGRGAGETQYF. The DNA of the CDR3 is TGTGCCAGCAGCTTAGGTCGGGGAGCAGGGGAGACCCAGTACTTC.

The J gene is TRBJ1-4, the V gene TRBV18, with D perhaps matching TRBD1 (5 bases). V was clipped by 6 bases and J by 8 bases, with 16 bases between them. The length of the CDR3 is 14 residues. Germline V gene data show CDR1 as KGHSH and CDR2 as LQKENI. The DNA of the CDR3 is TGTGCCAGCTCCCCGGGACCTAACCGGGAAAAACTGTTTTTT. Its translation is CASSPGPNREKLFF.

Ten or more counts support this clone. The chain recombines TRBV29-1 with TRBJ1-1; 10 nucleotides align to TRBD1. From germline, CDR1 is SQVTM and CDR2 ANQGSEA. V lost 3 bases to trimming and J lost 4 bases; unmatched junction nucleotides: 5. The CDR3 runs to 14 residues. The CDR3 DNA sequence: TGCAGCGTTGACCGCGGACAGGGGGGCACTGAAGCTTTCTTT. Translation: CSVDRGQGGTEAFF.

V gene TRBV2 combines with J gene TRBJ2-3; 13 nucleotides match TRBD2. The CDR3 contains 14 residues. The trim removed 6 bases at V and 6 bases at J, leaving 3 bases unmatched. From germline, CDR1 is SNHLY and CDR2 FYNNEI. This chain's CDR3 is CASSRTSGSDTQYF. In DNA form, the CDR3 reads TGTGCCAGCAGCAGGACTAGCGGGAGTGATACGCAGTATTTT. Complete variable domain (other parts from reference TRBV2 and TRBJ2-3): EPEVTQTPSHQVTQMGQEVILRCVPISNHLYFYWYRQILGQKVEFLVSFYNNEISEKSEIFDDQFSVERPDGSNFTLKIRSTKLEDSAMYFCASSRTSGSDTQYFGPGTRLTVL.

The chain couples TRBV28 to TRBJ1-1; a weak D match, TRBD1 (5 bases). V lost 5 bases to trimming and J lost 3 bases, with 13 bases between them. Germline CDR1 and CDR2: MDHEN and SYDVKM. The length of the CDR3 is 14 residues. The CDR3 sequence is CASSPSGTYTEAFF. The DNA for the CDR3 is TGTGCCAGCAGTCCGTCAGGGACTTACACTGAAGCTTTCTTT.

V usage is TRBV6-6 and J usage is TRBJ2-2; 8 bases agree with TRBD2. The CDR3 covers 16 residues. V shed 4 bases and J 0 bases; nucleotides not matched to a gene: 4. The germline V gene encodes CDR1 MNHNY and CDR2 SVGAGI (reference sequence). The CDR3 DNA reads TGTGCCAGCAGTTCGGGGACTAGTGCGAACACCGGGGAGCTGTTTTTT. Translation gives CASSSGTSANTGELFF.

The chain couples TRBV9 to TRBJ1-4; weak D call: TRBD1 (5 bases). V lost 3 bases and J 5 bases, leaving 17 bases between the germline ends. Germline V gene data show CDR1 as SGDLS and CDR2 as YYNGEE. This CDR3 comprises 16 residues. For the CDR3, the DNA is TGTGCCAGCAGCGCAGGACGGGACGGACCAAATGAAAAACTGTTTTTT. The encoded protein is CASSAGRDGPNEKLFF.

This sequence joins TRBV21-1 and TRBJ2-1; TRBD2 is the table's D call, not checked against the DNA. TRBV21-1 is an annotated pseudogene. The CDR3 covers 15 residues. CDR3 DNA: TGTGCCAGCAGTGGAGGGAGGGGAGGGTGCAATGAGCAGTTCTTC. Encoded protein: CASSGGRGGCNEQFF.

The chain links TRBV15 to TRBJ1-4, with a possible D match to TRBD1 (5 bases). The V gene's germline CDR1 is LNHNV and CDR2 YYDKDF (reference sequence). This CDR3 is built from 16 residues. Trimming stripped 5 bases from V and 7 bases from J, with 20 bases between. In nucleotides, the CDR3 is TGTGCCACCAGCGCTTCTTTAGGGGCTAAGAGTGAAAAACTGTTTTTT. Amino acid sequence: CATSASLGAKSEKLFF.

The chain combines TRBV6-5 with TRBJ2-1; 7 positions agree with TRBD2. The V gene end was trimmed by 6 bases and the J gene end by 7 bases; junction bases not matched to a gene: 3. Germline assignment: CDR1 MNHEY and CDR2 SVGAGI. CDR3 size: 12 residues. The CDR3 DNA follows: TGTGCCAGCAGAGTTAGCGGGAATGAGCAGTTCTTC. This gives the protein CASRVSGNEQFF.